This entry describes one TCR beta chain. Its antigen remains unknown. The sample has other DNA sequences that encode this CDR3 too. This entry comes from a study of T cell responses to AZD1222 COVID-19 vaccine. Regarding the study as a whole: It was only after the peak T cell response that any repertoires were sampled.

Some clones are missing from TCRdb's copy, which holds only in-frame ones; the method was immunoSEQ multiplex PCR. The sample lists 100,000 to 150,000 clones, more than 75% occurring once. The sample consisted of peripheral blood, taken 28 days after the second AZD1222 dose. The receptor was isolated from an adult who received the AZD1222 COVID-19 vaccine.

Here the CDR3 reads CASSQDGGNTIYF. In DNA, the CDR3 is TGTGCCAGCAGCCAAGACGGAGGAAACACCATATATTTT. The V and J genes are TRBV3-1 (or the pseudogene TRBV3-2) and TRBJ1-3; no firm D call. Germline CDR1 and CDR2: LGHDT and YNNKEL (reference sequence). The CDR3 runs to 13 residues. The V gene lost 0 bases and the J gene lost 4 bases, with 4 bases spanning the gap.